The next 22 T cell receptor beta chains were all read from a single sample in a study of spatial heterogeneity in lung cancer. The time point is: sample taken at primary tumor resection. TCRdb analysed the 5' RACE reads with MiXCR anew, one entry per CDR3 protein. The sample includes about 40,000 distinct CDR3 sequences, roughly 5.4% of them seen just once. Sequencing used PBMCs, obtained at surgery. The receptors originated from a female donor with early-stage non-small cell lung cancer.

This clonotype has a count of ten or more. V is TRBV27 and J is TRBJ1-1; 8 positions agree with TRBD1. V lost 4 bases, J lost 2 bases, and 9 bases stayed unmatched. The CDR3 totals 16 residues. Germline-derived CDR1 and CDR2 are MNHEY and SMNVEV (reference sequence). CDR3 in amino acids: CASSSLQGVRNTEAFF. DNA of the CDR3: TGTGCCAGCAGTTCCCTACAGGGGGTTCGCAACACTGAAGCTTTCTTT.

J is TRBJ1-5 and V is TRBV10-1, with D unclear. The length of the CDR3 is 16 residues. V lost 3 bases and J lost 5, with 17 bases in between. Germline CDR1 reads WNHNN; CDR2 reads SYGVQD (reference sequence). The CDR3 loop reads CASSEPRLGGDQPQHF. CDR3 coding DNA: TGCGCCAGCAGTGAACCCAGACTAGGTGGGGATCAGCCCCAGCATTTT.

There are many counts of this clonotype. V and J are TRBV28 and TRBJ2-7, with 11 bases fitting TRBD2. Losses at the gene ends were 7 bases for V and 5 bases for J; bases not matched to a gene: 10. Looked up from germline, CDR1 is MDHEN and CDR2 is SYDVKM. CDR3 length equals 15 residues. The CDR3 sequence is CASTLSGGALNEQYF. CDR3 DNA: TGTGCCAGCACTCTTAGCGGGGGGGCCTTAAACGAGCAGTACTTC.

This clonotype occurred many times. The J gene is TRBJ2-3, the V gene TRBV27; D might be TRBD1 or TRBD2, each matching 5 bases. Looked up from germline, CDR1 is MNHEY and CDR2 is SMNVEV (reference sequence). The V end was cut by 2 bases, the J end by 3 bases, with 12 bases between. The CDR3 is 15 residues long. CDR3 coding DNA: TGTGCCAGCAGTTTACGGGGCAGCCGGACAGATACGCAGTATTTT. It yields the protein CASSLRGSRTDTQYF.

This clonotype came up a few times. CDR3 sequence reads: CASSEKGHGAIETQYF. The CDR3 nucleotides read TGTGCCAGCAGTGAAAAGGGACATGGTGCGATAGAGACCCAGTACTTC. The chain couples TRBV6-1 to TRBJ2-5, with D perhaps TRBD1 (6 bases). The V gene lost 2 bases and the J gene lost 4 bases, with 17 bases spanning the gap. This CDR3 region has 16 residues. The germline CDR1 and CDR2 sequences are MNHNS and SASEGT.

This clonotype was seen repeatedly, ten times or more. The J gene is TRBJ2-6, the V gene TRBV4-1; D perhaps matches TRBD2 (5 bases). Trimming shortened V by 0 bases and J by 0 bases, and 12 bases separated the two germline ends. The CDR3 runs 18 residues. In germline, CDR1 is MGHRA, CDR2 YSYEKL. The CDR3 region has the DNA TGCGCCAGCAGCCAAGATCCCTGGGGAGTCTCTGGGGCCAACGTCCTGACTTTC. Its protein product is CASSQDPWGVSGANVLTF.

This clonotype was detected ten times or more. The chain recombines TRBV6-5 with TRBJ2-7; D is uncertain. V was clipped by 1 base and J by 2 bases, with 12 bases between them. The CDR3 sequence is 15 residues long. CDR1 and CDR2 from the germline V gene are MNHEY and SVGAGI. CDR3 sequence: CASSYFPGKAYEQYF. Written as DNA, the CDR3 is TGTGCCAGCAGTTACTTTCCAGGTAAAGCCTACGAGCAGTACTTC.

At least ten counts were recorded for this clonotype. J is TRBJ2-1 and V is TRBV5-4; TRBD2 matches 7 bases. The CDR3 has 15 amino acids. Germline V lookup: CDR1 SGHNT, CDR2 YYREEE (reference sequence). With 3 bases clipped from V and 3 bases from J, the junction kept 6 bases outside the gene matches. The CDR3 spells CASSSRLAHYNEQFF. The CDR3 nucleotides are TGTGCCAGCAGCTCAAGACTAGCACACTACAATGAGCAGTTCTTC.

This clonotype was observed many times. The rearrangement links TRBV5-5 to TRBJ2-3; the match to TRBD1 covers 9 bases. Germline CDR1 SGHKS, CDR2 YYEKEE (reference sequence). This CDR3 is built from 13 residues. V lost 5 bases and J lost 5; bases outside the gene matches: 3. CDR3 bases: TGTGCCAGCAGGTGGACAGGGGAAGATACGCAGTATTTT. Translation: CASRWTGEDTQYF.

V gene TRBV2 combines with J gene TRBJ2-7; maybe TRBD2 (6 bases). Germline CDR1 reads SNHLY; CDR2 reads FYNNEI. The CDR3 extends over 14 amino acids. V was clipped by 7 bases and J by 4 bases, with 17 bases between them. This CDR3 reads CASNLEARGYEQYF. CDR3 nucleotides: TGTGCCAGCAATCTGGAGGCACGGGGGTACGAGCAGTACTTC.

This clonotype was seen ten or more times. CDR3 in amino acids: CASRRDGGSTEAFF. The CDR3, as DNA: TGCGCCAGCAGACGTGATGGGGGTAGCACTGAAGCTTTCTTT. V gene TRBV5-1 combines with J gene TRBJ1-1; possible D gene TRBD1, 5 bases. This CDR3 region has 14 residues. Germline V gene data show CDR1 as SGHRS and CDR2 as YFSETQ. Trimming took off 5 bases at V and 4 bases at J, with 15 bases between the two ends. Looking up the rest from reference TRBV5-1 and TRBJ1-1 gives the full variable domain: KAGVTQTPRYLIKTRGQQVTLSCSPISGHRSVSWYQQTPGQGLQFLFEYFSETQRNKGNFPGRFSGRQFSNSRSEMNVSTLELGDSALYLCASRRDGGSTEAFFGQGTRLTVV.

This clonotype was seen repeatedly, ten times or more. V is TRBV6-5 and J is TRBJ2-2, with 11 bases aligning to TRBD2. CDR3 length equals 18 residues. The ends lost 4 bases at V and 6 bases at J; junction bases unmatched: 13. Germline-derived CDR1 and CDR2 are MNHEY and SVGAGI. This CDR3 reads CASSSPGGLAAMPGELFF. The DNA of the CDR3 is TGTGCCAGCAGTTCCCCGGGGGGACTAGCGGCTATGCCCGGGGAGCTGTTTTTT.

This clonotype was seen repeatedly, ten times or more. The rearrangement uses TRBV29-1 and TRBJ1-4, with 7 bases that match TRBD1. CDR1 is SQVTM, CDR2 ANQGSEA, per germline. Germline trimming cut 3 bases from V and 2 bases from J; bases unmatched to any gene: 0. The CDR3 covers 13 residues. The DNA for the CDR3 is TGCAGCGTTGAGGACAGGACTAATGAAAAACTGTTTTTT. This encodes CSVEDRTNEKLFF.

In its sample, this clonotype was seen many times. The V call is TRBV5-7, the J call TRBJ2-5, with D unclear. TRBV5-7 carries the ORF label, with uncertain function. There are 15 residues in the CDR3. Trimming removed 0 bases from V and 5 bases from J, with 14 bases in between. The CDR3 sequence is CASSLAQASEETQYF. The CDR3, as DNA: TGTGCCAGCAGCTTGGCCCAGGCCTCGGAGGAGACCCAGTACTTC.

The gene calls are TRBV28 and TRBJ1-2; D unresolved. CDR3 length: 12 amino acids. CDR1 and CDR2 from the germline V gene are MDHEN and SYDVKM. V was trimmed by 2 bases and J by 5 bases, leaving 6 bases between them. This CDR3 reads CASSLTLYGYTF. The CDR3 DNA is TGTGCCAGCAGTTTAACACTGTATGGCTACACCTTC.

In this sample, this clonotype turned up many times. V is TRBV21-1 and J is TRBJ2-2. TRBV21-1 is a known pseudogene. The CDR3 extends over 15 amino acids. CDR3 in DNA: TGTGCCAGCAGCAAACCGGGTCCGGAGACCGGGGAGCTGTTTTTT. This translates into CASSKPGPETGELFF.

In this sample, this clonotype turned up many times. V is TRBV24-1 and J is TRBJ1-5; perhaps TRBD1 as D (5 bases). CDR1 and CDR2 (germline): KGHDR, SFDVKD. Trimming left V 4 bases short and J 7 bases short, with 16 bases between. This CDR3 is 15 amino acids long. Here the CDR3 reads CATSDPGPGDQPQHF. As DNA, the CDR3 is TGTGCCACCAGTGACCCCGGCCCCGGGGACCAGCCCCAGCATTTT.

Ten or more counts support this clonotype. The chain has TRBV28 and TRBJ2-1, with TRBD1 identical over 8 bases. Germline trimming cut 6 bases from V and 7 bases from J; bases unmatched to any gene: 8. The length of the CDR3 is 14 residues. The germline CDR1 and CDR2 sequences are MDHEN and SYDVKM. The chain's CDR3 is CASSSAGGPNEQFF. CDR3 bases: TGTGCCAGCAGCTCTGCAGGGGGCCCGAATGAGCAGTTCTTC.

Many counts were recorded for this clonotype. This chain connects TRBV7-9 to TRBJ2-5; D gene unclear. The CDR3 is made up of 17 amino acids. CDR1 and CDR2 (germline): SEHNR, FQNEAQ (reference sequence). V dropped 0 bases and J dropped 2 bases, with 16 bases sitting between them. The CDR3 DNA reads as TGTGCCAGCAGCTTAGCCCCCCACGGCGGCCAGCAAGAGACCCAGTACTTC. Protein sequence: CASSLAPHGGQQETQYF.

This clonotype has at least ten counts. V and J are TRBV29-1 and TRBJ1-1; TRBD1 matches 9 bases. Germline V lookup: CDR1 SQVTM, CDR2 ANQGSEA. The V gene end was trimmed by 4 bases and the J gene end by 5 bases; junction bases not matched to a gene: 11. CDR3 size: 15 residues. CDR3 residues: CSVGGSQGAMTEAFF. The CDR3 DNA is TGCAGCGTTGGGGGCTCACAGGGGGCGATGACTGAAGCTTTCTTT.

This clonotype was counted only a few times. The rearrangement uses TRBV7-3 and TRBJ2-1; D is undetermined. Trimming removed 5 bases at V and 3 bases at J, with 8 bases between. The CDR3 consists of 13 residues. Germline CDR1 is SGHTA and CDR2 is FQGTGA. In DNA, the CDR3 is TGTGCCAGCAGCCTGGACGGCTACAATGAGCAGTTCTTC. Its protein is CASSLDGYNEQFF.

This clonotype was observed a handful of times. The V gene is TRBV28, the J gene TRBJ1-5; weak D call: TRBD1 (6 bases). Germline lookup yields CDR1 MDHEN and CDR2 SYDVKM. CDR3 length: 14 amino acids. The ends were cut back, 6 bases at V and 5 bases at J, with 14 bases in the middle. The CDR3 DNA sequence: TGTGCCAGCAGCCTACAGGGTTCACATCAGCCCCAGCATTTT. Translation gives CASSLQGSHQPQHF.